The 18 T cell receptor beta chains given below trace back to one sample, sequenced in a study of T cells in Graves' hyperthyroidism and ophthalmopathy. RNA transcripts served as the template for amplifying TCR beta CDR3 regions. RT-PCR in the first round (using the HTBI primer set) targeted the TCR CDR3. One entry per CDR3 protein, called by TCRdb with MiXCR from the multiplex PCR reads. The sample has about 550,000 distinct CDR3 sequences; less than 25% are singletons. Sequenced: blood. These TCRs come from a man between 18 and 35 years old with Graves' hyperthyroidism.

The CDR3: CASSPSPGQGDRDGYTF. DNA for the CDR3: TGTGCCAGCAGTCCCTCCCCGGGACAGGGGGATAGGGATGGCTACACCTTC. V gene TRBV12-3 or TRBV12-4 combines with J gene TRBJ1-2; 11 bases match TRBD1. V was clipped by 5 bases and J by 6 bases; unmatched bases: 14. There are 17 residues in the CDR3.

With regard to this clonotype: The conserved phenylalanine or tryptophan is not found at the CDR3 terminus, so this likely reflects a read error. The chain links TRBV29-1 to TRBJ1-1, with 7 positions matching TRBD1. Germline-derived CDR1 and CDR2 are SQVTM and ANQGSEA. The CDR3 runs 12 residues. Unmatched junction bases numbered 2, after V lost 6 bases and J lost 1 base. The CDR3, as DNA: TGCAGCGTAGGGGACAGGAACACTGAAGCTTTCTTG. Translation gives CSVGDRNTEAFL.

The J gene is TRBJ1-1, the V gene TRBV28, with TRBD1 matching over 10 bases. The CDR3 runs 20 residues. Germline CDR1 reads MDHEN; CDR2 reads SYDVKM. With V trimmed by 1 base and J by 1 base, 15 bases remained unmatched. For the CDR3, the DNA is TGTGCCAGCAGTTTATCAATCTTGGGGGGACAGGGGCCCGAGAACACTGAAGCTTTCTTT. As protein: CASSLSILGGQGPENTEAFF.

The chain employs TRBV7-8 and TRBJ2-3; unclear D gene. Per germline, CDR1 SGHVS and CDR2 FQNEAQ. The CDR3 has 15 residues. V lost 2 bases and J 0 bases, leaving 9 bases between the germline ends. The DNA for the CDR3 is TGTGCCAGCAGCTTAAGATCGGCTAGCACAGATACGCAGTATTTT. Translation gives CASSLRSASTDTQYF.

The table lists this clonotype with many counts. The chain is built from TRBV6-1 and TRBJ1-2; weak D call: TRBD1 (6 bases). With 6 bases removed from V and 5 bases from J, the gap between germline ends came to 13 bases. The CDR3 totals 13 residues. Germline CDR1 reads MNHNS; CDR2 reads SASEGT. CDR3 protein: CASSPQGPYGYTF. The CDR3 DNA reads as TGTGCCAGCAGCCCACAGGGACCATATGGCTACACCTTC.

The chain uses TRBV20-1 and TRBJ1-6, with D unresolved. This CDR3 is 15 amino acids long. The ends were cut back, 1 base at V and 7 bases at J, with 14 bases in the middle. Germline V gene lookup returns CDR1 DFQATT and CDR2 SNEGSKA (reference sequence). The DNA of the CDR3 is TGCAGTGCTAGAGGCCCAGGAGGGTGGAATTCACCCCTCCACTTT. Translating it yields CSARGPGGWNSPLHF.

This clonotype has a count of ten or more. The V call is TRBV2, the J call TRBJ2-5, with D tentatively TRBD2 (6 bases). Germline lookup yields CDR1 SNHLY and CDR2 FYNNEI. The V gene lost 4 bases and the J gene lost 1 base, with 16 bases spanning the gap. This CDR3 is built from 16 residues. CDR3 sequence (DNA): TGTGCCAGCAGTGGACGGGACTTCGATTTCCAAGAGACCCAGTACTTC. This codes for CASSGRDFDFQETQYF.

This clonotype was counted ten times or more. V usage is TRBV2 and J usage is TRBJ2-7; D possibly corresponds to TRBD1 (6 bases). CDR1 is SNHLY, CDR2 FYNNEI, per germline. With 4 bases removed from V and 2 bases from J, the gap between germline ends came to 15 bases. The CDR3 is 15 amino acids. The CDR3 loop is CASSAGHRLPYEQYF. The CDR3, as DNA: TGTGCCAGCAGTGCGGGACATAGACTCCCCTACGAGCAGTACTTC.

The chain links TRBV6-2 or TRBV6-3 to TRBJ2-2, with 7 bases matching TRBD1. Germline V gene sequence: CDR1 MNHEY, CDR2 SVGEGT. V gave up 4 bases and J gave up 0 bases; unmatched junction bases: 17. CDR3 length equals 20 residues. In DNA, the CDR3 is TGTGCCAGCAGTTCACTTCGGACAGGTCGAGGTTGGGCGAACACCGGGGAGCTGTTTTTT. Translated, it gives CASSSLRTGRGWANTGELFF.

The chain is built from TRBV7-2 and TRBJ2-5; the D is unclear. CDR3 length: 14 amino acids. The V gene lost 1 base and the J gene lost 2 bases, with 8 bases spanning the gap. From germline, CDR1 is SGHTA and CDR2 FQGNSA. The CDR3 loop reads CASSLVAAQETQYF. Here the CDR3 DNA reads TGTGCCAGCAGCTTAGTGGCAGCACAAGAGACCCAGTACTTC.

This clonotype has just one count. This chain links TRBV6-5 with TRBJ1-2; D not certain. Trimming shortened V by 3 bases and J by 10 bases, and 24 bases separated the two germline ends. The germline CDR1 and CDR2 sequences are MNHEY and SVGAGI. The CDR3 is 16 amino acids. The CDR3 nucleotides read TGTGCCAGCAGTTATACCTCCGAGACCCCAACGGGAAACTACACCTTC. Translating it yields CASSYTSETPTGNYTF.

This clonotype occurred a few times. The chain links TRBV6-4 to TRBJ2-2; 7 bases match TRBD2. CDR1 MRHNA and CDR2 SNTAGT come from the germline V gene. This CDR3 is 15 amino acids long. Germline trimming cut 3 bases from V and 3 bases from J; bases unmatched to any gene: 4. Here the CDR3 DNA reads TGTGCCAGCAGTGAGAGCGGGAAACACACCGGGGAGCTGTTTTTT. It codes for CASSESGKHTGELFF.

This clonotype has at least ten counts. The rearrangement links TRBV20-1 to TRBJ1-1, with TRBD1 matching 8 bases. Germline CDR1 and CDR2: DFQATT and SNEGSKA (reference sequence). Unmatched junction bases numbered 9, after V lost 6 bases and J lost 12 bases. This CDR3 region has 11 residues. CDR3 sequence: CSASQGAMSFF. The DNA of the CDR3 is TGCAGTGCCTCCCAGGGGGCGATGTCTTTCTTT.

The chain links TRBV29-1 to TRBJ2-5; possible D gene TRBD1, 5 bases. CDR1 is SQVTM, CDR2 ANQGSEA, per germline. V lost 6 bases, J lost 1 base, and 18 bases lay in between. This CDR3 has 15 residues. As DNA, the CDR3 is TGCAGCGTCCTGTTGGTAGGGGTTGGCCAAGAGACCCAGTACTTC. Translating gives CSVLLVGVGQETQYF.

This clonotype was detected a few times. This CDR3 reads CASSLGGESPYEQYF. CDR3 nucleotide sequence: TGTGCCAGCAGCTTGGGAGGGGAGTCGCCCTACGAGCAGTACTTC. The chain recombines TRBV5-6 with TRBJ2-7; D may correspond to TRBD1 or TRBD2 (5 bases each). From germline, CDR1 is SGHDT and CDR2 YYEEEE. V was shortened by 0 bases and J by 2 bases, with 12 bases between the two germline ends. The CDR3 extends over 15 amino acids.

This clonotype was picked up a small number of times. The chain carries TRBV7-9 and TRBJ2-7; 7 nucleotides match TRBD1. The V gene's germline CDR1 is SEHNR and CDR2 FQNEAQ (reference sequence). V lost 4 bases and J lost 4; bases outside the gene matches: 7. The length of the CDR3 is 14 residues. CDR3 coding DNA: TGTGCCAGCAGCTCCCAATCAGGGGGATACGAGCAGTACTTC. The encoded protein is CASSSQSGGYEQYF. Full variable domain (missing parts from reference TRBV7-9 and TRBJ2-7): DTGVSQNPRHKITKRGQNVTFRCDPISEHNRLYWYRQTLGQGPEFLTYFQNEAQLEKSRLLSDRFSAERPKGSFSTLEIQRTEQGDSAMYLCASSSQSGGYEQYFGPGTRLTVT.

This clonotype was detected many times. This rearrangement joins TRBV19 to TRBJ1-5, with 7 positions matching TRBD1. CDR1 and CDR2 (germline): LNHDA, SQIVND (reference sequence). J lost 2 bases, V lost 4 bases, and 5 bases had no gene match. There are 15 residues in the CDR3. The CDR3 protein is CASSSAGGGNQPQHF. The CDR3 DNA sequence: TGTGCCAGTAGTAGTGCAGGGGGAGGCAATCAGCCCCAGCATTTT. Full variable domain (rest looked up from reference TRBV19 and TRBJ1-5): DGGITQSPKYLFRKEGQNVTLSCEQNLNHDAMYWYRQDPGQGLRLIYYSQIVNDFQKGDIAEGYSVSREKKESFPLTVTSAQKNPTAFYLCASSSAGGGNQPQHFGDGTRLSIL.

V gene TRBV5-1 combines with J gene TRBJ2-2; 7 bases fit TRBD1. Germline trimming cut 5 bases from V and 2 bases from J; bases unmatched to any gene: 9. CDR1 and CDR2 (germline): SGHRS, YFSETQ. This CDR3 is built from 16 residues. CDR3 region: CASSPHRDSNTGELFF. CDR3 nucleotides: TGCGCCAGCAGTCCTCACCGGGACAGCAACACCGGGGAGCTGTTTTTT.